The 26 T cell receptor beta chains below were found in one sample sequenced in a study of OX40 agonist ivuxolimab in advanced cancers. The assay was immunoSEQ multiplex PCR, and TCRdb's table has in-frame clones only and misses some. The sample holds tens of thousands of clones, around 87% seen once. The sample here was CD4+ or CD8+ T cells sorted from blood, taken in a trial of the OX40 agonist ivuxolimab. These TCRs come from an adult with an advanced solid tumor such as melanoma, head and neck, liver or kidney cancer.

This CDR3 is CASRLDLSGQAGHEQYF. The CDR3 DNA follows: TGTGCAAGTCGCTTAGATCTTAGCGGACAGGCAGGCCACGAGCAGTACTTC. This chain joins TRBV12-2 and TRBJ2-7; the table names TRBD1, a call not compared with the DNA. TRBV12-2 is an annotated pseudogene. The CDR3 contains 17 residues.

The chain has TRBV30 and TRBJ2-3; 13 positions match TRBD2. The CDR3 has 14 residues. The trim removed 1 base at V and 5 bases at J, leaving 0 bases unmatched. In germline, CDR1 is GTSNPN, CDR2 SVGIG (reference sequence). The CDR3 region has the DNA TGTGCCTGGAGTGGACTAGCGGGAGGAGATACGCAGTATTTT. Translating it yields CAWSGLAGGDTQYF.

This chain joins TRBV11-2 and TRBJ1-4; D is possibly TRBD1 (6 bases). Germline CDR1 SGHAT, CDR2 FQNNGV. V lost 2 bases and J lost 7, with 17 bases in between. The CDR3 loop spans 16 amino acids. CDR3 bases: TGTGCCAGCAGCTTATTAACGGGACACACGAGTGAAAAACTGTTTTTT. Translation: CASSLLTGHTSEKLFF.

The chain carries TRBV28 and TRBJ2-7; D unclear. The CDR3 spans 11 residues. The V gene's germline CDR1 is MDHEN and CDR2 SYDVKM. Trimming took 10 bases from V and 2 from J, leaving 9 bases between them. CDR3 region: CATSATYEQYF. Here the CDR3 DNA reads TGTGCCACCTCGGCAACCTACGAGCAGTACTTC.

This chain uses TRBV11-1 with TRBJ1-1; D unresolved. V dropped 3 bases and J dropped 2 bases, with 7 bases sitting between them. Germline-derived CDR1 and CDR2 are SGHAT and FQDESV (reference sequence). The CDR3 runs to 13 residues. CDR3 loop: CASSFEVNTEAFF. The CDR3 DNA follows: TGTGCCAGCAGCTTCGAAGTAAACACTGAAGCTTTCTTT. Using reference TRBV11-1 and TRBJ1-1 for the parts outside the CDR3, the full variable domain is EAEVAQSPRYKITEKSQAVAFWCDPISGHATLYWYRQILGQGPELLVQFQDESVVDDSQLPKDRFSAERLKGVDSTLKIQPAELGDSAMYLCASSFEVNTEAFFGQGTRLTVV.

CDR3 amino acids: CASSVDGGINEKLFF. The CDR3 DNA is TGTGCCAGCAGCGTCGACGGGGGGATTAATGAAAAACTGTTTTTT. The V gene is TRBV11-2, the J gene TRBJ1-4; tentative D call: TRBD1 (5 bases). The CDR3 sequence is 15 residues long. With 5 bases removed from V and 4 bases from J, the gap between germline ends came to 14 bases. Germline lookup yields CDR1 SGHAT and CDR2 FQNNGV.

V gene TRBV6-1 combines with J gene TRBJ1-5, with D possibly being TRBD1 (5 bases). V shed 4 bases and J shed 5 bases, with 6 bases lying between them. The CDR3 has 12 amino acids. The germline V gene has CDR1 MNHNS and CDR2 SASEGT. The CDR3 here is CASSARDQPQHF. In DNA form, the CDR3 reads TGTGCCAGCAGTGCCAGGGATCAGCCCCAGCATTTT.

The V gene is TRBV5-4, the J gene TRBJ2-3, with D perhaps TRBD1 (6 bases). Trimming left V 4 bases short and J 1 base short, with 16 bases between. This CDR3 is built from 16 residues. Germline V CDR1 and CDR2: SGHNT, YYREEE (reference sequence). CDR3 loop: CASSTRTGSGTDTQYF. The CDR3, as DNA: TGTGCCAGCAGCACGAGAACAGGGTCCGGCACAGATACGCAGTATTTT.

This chain joins TRBV28 and TRBJ1-2; 7 bases match TRBD1. Germline CDR1 MDHEN, CDR2 SYDVKM. The CDR3 length is 13 residues. Trimming removed 7 bases from V and 8 bases from J; junction bases left unmatched: 10. The CDR3 is CASMKDQGGGYTF. CDR3 in DNA: TGTGCCAGCATGAAGGACCAGGGGGGCGGCTACACCTTC.

This sequence joins TRBV28 and TRBJ1-2; the D is unclear. V was pared by 10 bases and J by 5 bases, with 14 bases between. Germline V gene data show CDR1 as MDHEN and CDR2 as SYDVKM. The CDR3 covers 12 residues. CDR3 in amino acids: CATTSGEYGYTF. The DNA for the CDR3 is TGTGCCACCACCTCCGGGGAATATGGCTACACCTTC.

This chain links TRBV5-6 with TRBJ1-3; D call uncertain. V lost 2 bases, J lost 8 bases, and 11 bases lay in between. Germline V lookup: CDR1 SGHDT, CDR2 YYEEEE. The CDR3 is 13 amino acids. CDR3 protein: CASSLVVEDTIYF. For the CDR3, the DNA is TGTGCCAGCAGCTTAGTCGTAGAGGACACCATATATTTT.

This chain connects TRBV7-2 to TRBJ2-7; the D is unclear. The ends were cut back, 1 base at V and 3 bases at J, with 4 bases in the middle. Germline V gene lookup returns CDR1 SGHTA and CDR2 FQGNSA. The CDR3 runs 12 residues. The CDR3 loop is CASSLGYYEQYF. CDR3 nucleotides: TGTGCCAGCAGCTTAGGGTACTACGAGCAGTACTTC.

This chain connects TRBV19 to TRBJ2-3, with 11 bases fitting TRBD2. The trim removed 1 base at V and 3 bases at J, leaving 9 bases unmatched. Germline V lookup: CDR1 LNHDA, CDR2 SQIVND (reference sequence). This CDR3 is 18 amino acids long. The CDR3 DNA reads TGTGCCAGTAGTATAGTTGGTAGCGGGAGGGCCTTGACAGATACGCAGTATTTT. This sequence encodes CASSIVGSGRALTDTQYF.

This sequence joins TRBV19 and TRBJ2-7; 10 nucleotides line up with TRBD1. V trimming: 6 bases; J trimming: 2 bases; junction bases outside the gene matches: 1. The length of the CDR3 is 13 residues. Germline V lookup: CDR1 LNHDA, CDR2 SQIVND (reference sequence). The CDR3 sequence is CASRGTGAYEQYF. The DNA for the CDR3 is TGTGCCAGTAGGGGGACAGGGGCCTACGAGCAGTACTTC.

DNA of the CDR3: TGTGCCAGCAGGGGGCAGAGCAATCAGCCCCAGCATTTT. Amino acid sequence: CASRGQSNQPQHF. The rearrangement joins TRBV28 to TRBJ1-5, with D tentatively TRBD1 (5 bases). Deletions cut 6 bases from V and 1 base from J, with 7 bases between. There are 13 residues in the CDR3. Germline V lookup: CDR1 MDHEN, CDR2 SYDVKM.

This rearrangement joins TRBV7-2 to TRBJ2-3; 9 nucleotides match TRBD1. This CDR3 comprises 14 residues. V dropped 1 base and J dropped 14; count of bases not matched to a gene: 10. Germline V gene sequence: CDR1 SGHTA, CDR2 FQGNSA. In DNA form, the CDR3 reads TGTGCCAGCAGCTTAGGGATTCTTGGGACAGGGTGGTATTTT. Translation: CASSLGILGTGWYF.

V is TRBV9 and J is TRBJ2-3, with 15 bases aligning to TRBD2. V was pared by 4 bases and J by 5 bases, with 8 bases of the junction left unmatched. CDR3 length: 17 amino acids. CDR1 and CDR2 (germline): SGDLS, YYNGEE. CDR3 loop: CASSPPGLAGGGDTQYF. In DNA form, the CDR3 reads TGTGCCAGCAGCCCCCCGGGACTAGCGGGAGGTGGAGATACGCAGTATTTT.

The gene calls are TRBV29-1 and TRBJ2-5; 9 bases line up with TRBD1. Germline CDR1 reads SQVTM; CDR2 reads ANQGSEA. The CDR3 is 12 residues long. With 5 bases clipped from V and 7 bases from J, the junction kept 5 bases outside the gene matches. The CDR3 spells CSVWDRDRTQYF. CDR3 nucleotides: TGCAGCGTTTGGGACAGGGACCGGACCCAGTACTTC. Filled out from reference TRBV29-1 and TRBJ2-5, the complete variable domain reads SAVISQKPSRDICQRGTSLTIQCQVDSQVTMMFWYRQQPGQSLTLIATANQGSEATYESGFVIDKFPISRPNLTFSTLTVSNMSPEDSSIYLCSVWDRDRTQYFGPGTRLLVL.

The chain combines TRBV28 with TRBJ1-4; 10 nucleotides match TRBD1. CDR1 and CDR2 from the germline V gene are MDHEN and SYDVKM. This CDR3 comprises 15 residues. The J segment lost 6 bases and the V segment lost 5 bases, leaving 6 bases of the junction unmatched. The CDR3 reads CASSRGQGVYEKLFF. The CDR3 bases are TGTGCCAGCAGTCGCGGACAGGGGGTTTATGAAAAACTGTTTTTT.

The gene calls are TRBV10-3 and TRBJ2-2; 11 bases are shared with TRBD2. After removal of 11 bases from V and 1 base from J, the junction contained 9 bases not matched to a gene. The CDR3 contains 16 residues. Germline CDR1 reads ENHRY; CDR2 reads SYGVKD. CDR3 nucleotides: TGTGCCGCGTCCGGGACTAGCGGAGTGAACACCGGGGAGCTGTTTTTT. Translating it yields CAASGTSGVNTGELFF.

This clone has a handful of counts. This sequence joins TRBV4-3 and TRBJ1-2; 9 nucleotides match TRBD1. Germline values: CDR1 LGHNA, CDR2 YSLEER. The J segment lost 6 bases and the V segment lost 0 bases, leaving 11 bases of the junction unmatched. This CDR3 region has 17 residues. For the CDR3, the DNA is TGCGCCAGCAGCCAAGATTTCGGGACAGGGATCGGAGATGGCTACACCTTC. It specifies CASSQDFGTGIGDGYTF.

As for this clone: At one boundary the junction diverges from the germline segment, which might be a read error. This chain links TRBV19 with TRBJ2-5; TRBD2 is a possible D gene (5 bases). This CDR3 is built from 13 residues. CDR1 and CDR2 (germline): LNHDA, SQIVND (reference sequence). Here the CDR3 DNA reads TGTGCCGGTAGTTCCCGGGATCAAGAGACCCAGTACTTC. Translating gives CAGSSRDQETQYF.

The chain has TRBV7-3 and TRBJ2-2, with 10 bases aligning to TRBD2. V lost 4 bases and J lost 5; bases outside the gene matches: 7. Germline values: CDR1 SGHTA, CDR2 FQGTGA. This CDR3 comprises 16 residues. CDR3 residues: CASSSQLAGYTGELFF. In nucleotides, the CDR3 is TGTGCCAGCAGCTCTCAACTAGCGGGATATACCGGGGAGCTGTTTTTT.

This chain joins TRBV5-1 and TRBJ2-2, with unresolved D. The CDR3 totals 13 residues. V was cut by 4 bases and J by 7 bases, with 11 bases left in between. The germline gives CDR1 SGHRS, CDR2 YFSETQ. CDR3 protein: CASSPNSDGELFF. As DNA, the CDR3 is TGCGCCAGCAGCCCCAACTCGGACGGGGAGCTGTTTTTT.

Of note for this clone: At one boundary the junction diverges from the germline segment, which might be a read error. The chain employs TRBV5-1 and TRBJ2-7; the match to TRBD2 covers 7 bases. Germline values: CDR1 SGHRS, CDR2 YFSETQ. The CDR3 has 17 residues. The CDR3: CASSLGGSKTSSHEQYF. The CDR3 DNA follows: TGCGCCAGCAGCTTGGGGGGGAGTAAGACTAGCTCCCACGAGCAGTACTTC.

This sequence joins TRBV11-2 and TRBJ2-7, with TRBD1 matching 10 bases. The CDR3 runs 13 residues. V lost 7 bases and J lost 3; bases outside the gene matches: 3. CDR1 and CDR2 (germline): SGHAT, FQNNGV. CDR3 amino acids: CASTRDRGYEQYF. CDR3 nucleotides: TGTGCCAGCACTCGGGACAGGGGCTACGAGCAGTACTTC.